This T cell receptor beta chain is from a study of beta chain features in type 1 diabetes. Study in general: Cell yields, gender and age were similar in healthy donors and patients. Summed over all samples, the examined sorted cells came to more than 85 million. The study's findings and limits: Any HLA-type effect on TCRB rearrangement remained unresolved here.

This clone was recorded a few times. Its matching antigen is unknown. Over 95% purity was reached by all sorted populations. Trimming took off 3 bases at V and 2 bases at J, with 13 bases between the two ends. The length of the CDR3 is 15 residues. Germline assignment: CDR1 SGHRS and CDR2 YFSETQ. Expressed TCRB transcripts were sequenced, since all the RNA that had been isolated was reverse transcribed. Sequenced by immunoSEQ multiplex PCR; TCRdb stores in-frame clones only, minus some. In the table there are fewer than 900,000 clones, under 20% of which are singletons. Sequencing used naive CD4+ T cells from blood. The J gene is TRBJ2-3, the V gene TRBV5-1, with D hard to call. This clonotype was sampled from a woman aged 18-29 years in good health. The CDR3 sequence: CASSSHTDDTDTQYF. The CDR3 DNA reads TGCGCCAGCAGCTCCCACACGGATGACACAGATACGCAGTATTTT.